This record looks at one T cell receptor beta chain sequence and its context. What it binds is not known. Measured with immunoSEQ multiplex PCR; TCRdb has only the in-frame clones, and not every one. The table includes roughly 68,000 clones, 79% detected once. The data belong to a study of a mutant IDH1 vaccine in newly diagnosed glioma. Study details: Antecedent treatment encompassed radiotherapy, temozolomide, or their combination; the majority received both.

This sample's time point: baseline, week 1 (first vaccination visit). Treatment: pre-vaccination baseline after standard-of-care therapy. The donors' diagnosis was new WHO grade 3 or 4 astrocytoma that was IDH1-mutant and ATRX-lost. Study conclusions and caveats: With respect to changes in top peripheral T cell clonotypes, pseudoprogression seemed unrelated. Among all patients, vaccine-induced immune responses occurred in roughly 93%.

The CDR3 covers 14 residues. CDR1 and CDR2 (germline): ENHRY, SYGVKD. The V gene end was trimmed by 2 bases and the J gene end by 4 bases; junction bases not matched to a gene: 3. V and J are TRBV10-3 and TRBJ2-7; TRBD1 matches 9 bases. This receptor was obtained from a man in his forties or fifties with glioma. Sample: PBMCs, taken from a glioma patient treated with radiotherapy, temozolomide or both. The CDR3 protein is CAISERTGAYEQYF. The CDR3 DNA sequence: TGTGCCATCAGTGAGCGGACAGGGGCATACGAGCAGTACTTC.